This T cell receptor (beta chain) originates from a study of control samples from healthy donors and cancer patients. CDR3 length: 14 residues. V was cut by 4 bases and J by 4 bases, with 16 bases left in between. The germline gives CDR1 GTSNPN, CDR2 SVGIG (reference sequence). Assay used: immunoSEQ multiplex PCR; TCRdb lists only in-frame clones, some missing. Among 100,000 to 150,000 clones listed, approximately 90% were seen once. The chain uses TRBV30 and TRBJ1-1, with TRBD1 as a possible D gene (5 bases). This receptor was obtained from a man aged 30 to 45 in good health. Material: blood. DNA for the CDR3: TGTGCCTGGACCGGGACCAGCGGGACCACTGAAGCTTTCTTT. The encoded protein is CAWTGTSGTTEAFF.